What follows are 14 T cell receptor beta chains derived from one specimen sequenced in a study of T-cell reconstitution after alpha-beta-depleted transplantation in children. Unique molecular identifiers were used in preparing the TCRbeta library. Via MiXCR, TCRdb re-called the PCR reads, giving one row per CDR3 protein. The repertoire holds around 800,000 distinct CDR3 sequences, with under 20% as singletons. The sequenced sample was PBMCs, mostly from graft donor cells, obtained 360 days after TCRalphabeta/CD19-depleted stem cell transplant. The receptor set was obtained from a male patient younger than 18 who had a stem cell transplant for acute lymphoblastic leukemia, so the T cells may come from the graft donor.

The rearrangement joins TRBV11-2 to TRBJ2-7, with D perhaps matching TRBD2 (5 bases). The V and J ends lost 1 base and 5 bases respectively, with 9 bases between them. Germline CDR1 reads SGHAT; CDR2 reads FQNNGV. CDR3 length: 13 residues. CDR3 nucleotide sequence: TGTGCCAGCAGCTTAGTCAGCGGCGACGAGCAGTACTTC. It encodes CASSLVSGDEQYF.

V usage is TRBV5-1 and J usage is TRBJ2-3, with D perhaps TRBD1 (6 bases). The CDR3 loop spans 14 amino acids. The V and J ends lost 5 bases and 6 bases respectively, with 16 bases between them. Germline CDR1 and CDR2: SGHRS and YFSETQ. CDR3 sequence reads: CASSPGTTGDTQYF. For the CDR3, the DNA is TGCGCCAGCAGTCCCGGGACAACGGGTGATACGCAGTATTTT.

The chain employs TRBV7-2 and TRBJ2-5; D may be TRBD2 (5 bases). With 2 bases removed from V and 5 bases from J, the gap between germline ends came to 15 bases. This CDR3 contains 15 residues. Looked up from germline, CDR1 is SGHTA and CDR2 is FQGNSA. The CDR3 spells CASSLLLEWLETQYF. The CDR3 region has the DNA TGTGCCAGCAGCTTATTACTAGAATGGCTGGAGACCCAGTACTTC.

CDR3 coding DNA: TGTGCCACCAGCCCTGATTCGAGGGGCTCCTACGAGCAGTACTTC. It codes for CATSPDSRGSYEQYF. The chain uses TRBV15 and TRBJ2-7; tentatively, D is TRBD1 or TRBD2 (5 bases each). The germline V gene has CDR1 LNHNV and CDR2 YYDKDF (reference sequence). Trimming cost V 5 bases and J 0 bases, with 14 bases left between them. The CDR3 runs to 15 residues.

This clonotype was found a few times. The V call is TRBV7-7, the J call TRBJ2-1; TRBD2 agrees at 12 bases. The CDR3 has 14 amino acids. V trimming: 7 bases; J trimming: 10 bases; junction bases outside the gene matches: 8. Germline V gives CDR1 SSHAT, CDR2 FNYEAQ (reference sequence). The CDR3 spells CASTRLAGVEEQFF. The CDR3 DNA reads as TGTGCCAGCACAAGACTAGCGGGAGTAGAGGAGCAGTTCTTC.

The chain uses TRBV27 and TRBJ1-2; TRBD1 might be the D (6 bases). V was clipped by 10 bases and J by 6 bases, with 12 bases between them. The germline V gene has CDR1 MNHEY and CDR2 SMNVEV (reference sequence). This CDR3 region has 11 residues. CDR3 region: CATGRGDGYTF. The DNA of the CDR3 is TGTGCCACCGGCAGGGGCGATGGCTACACCTTC.

V is TRBV12-3 or TRBV12-4 and J is TRBJ1-1; D is unclear. Trimming took off 2 bases at V and 12 bases at J, with 7 bases between the two ends. CDR3 length: 10 residues. CDR3 residues: CASSLSRPFF. In nucleotides, the CDR3 is TGTGCCAGCAGTTTATCCCGACCTTTCTTT.

This clonotype was counted only a few times. The chain combines TRBV5-1 with TRBJ2-7; perhaps TRBD2 as D (5 bases). Germline V lookup: CDR1 SGHRS, CDR2 YFSETQ. This CDR3 contains 14 residues. The V and J ends lost 2 bases and 5 bases respectively, with 14 bases between them. The chain's CDR3 is CASSFWTEGHEQYF. The CDR3 DNA reads TGCGCCAGCAGCTTCTGGACTGAAGGCCACGAGCAGTACTTC.

This chain joins TRBV5-1 and TRBJ1-5, with TRBD1 matching over 7 bases. There are 15 residues in the CDR3. V gave up 2 bases and J gave up 5 bases; unmatched junction bases: 7. Germline values: CDR1 SGHRS, CDR2 YFSETQ. The CDR3 is CASSFGQGGHQPQHF. The DNA for the CDR3 is TGCGCCAGCAGCTTCGGGCAGGGGGGGCATCAGCCCCAGCATTTT.

This chain connects TRBV7-3 to TRBJ2-3; unclear D gene. This CDR3 is 14 amino acids long. Germline-derived CDR1 and CDR2 are SGHTA and FQGTGA. Trimming pared 1 base from V and 1 base from J, leaving 6 bases between. The CDR3 coding sequence is TGTGCCAGCAGCTTAATGGATCGCACAGATACGCAGTATTTT. This sequence encodes CASSLMDRTDTQYF.

This clonotype was counted between two and nine times. The chain recombines TRBV11-2 with TRBJ2-1; 9 bases are shared with TRBD2. J gave up 9 bases and V 7 bases, and 13 bases lay outside the gene matches. CDR1 and CDR2 (germline): SGHAT, FQNNGV. CDR3 length equals 15 residues. The CDR3 DNA reads as TGTGCCAGCACCACGTCCCGGACTAGCGTTGCTGAGCAGTTCTTC. It specifies CASTTSRTSVAEQFF.

In this sample, this clonotype turned up a few times. This sequence joins TRBV4-1 and TRBJ2-3; D gene unclear. CDR3 size: 15 residues. Trimming left V 3 bases short and J 1 base short, with 11 bases between. Germline V gives CDR1 MGHRA, CDR2 YSYEKL. In nucleotides, the CDR3 is TGCGCCAGCAGCCACAACTCGGGTCGCACAGATACGCAGTATTTT. This codes for CASSHNSGRTDTQYF.

This clonotype has ten or more counts. This chain connects TRBV28 to TRBJ1-2; TRBD1 aligns across 7 bases. CDR1 is MDHEN, CDR2 SYDVKM, per germline. J lost 2 bases, V lost 3 bases, and 3 bases had no gene match. The CDR3 has 14 amino acids. The CDR3 here is CASSFRGGNYGYTF. The CDR3 DNA follows: TGTGCCAGCAGTTTCAGGGGGGGGAACTATGGCTACACCTTC.

This clonotype was picked up many times. The chain combines TRBV9 with TRBJ2-1, with 7 bases matching TRBD1. Germline assignment: CDR1 SGDLS and CDR2 YYNGEE. Unmatched junction bases numbered 5, after V lost 4 bases and J lost 4 bases. The CDR3 loop spans 14 amino acids. The CDR3 DNA reads as TGTGCCAGCAGCAGGGGACAGCCGTACAATGAGCAGTTCTTC. This gives the protein CASSRGQPYNEQFF.